This T cell receptor (beta chain) was sequenced in a study of T cell responses to AZD1222 COVID-19 vaccine. Study results and limitations: Spike-wide coverage was observed for vaccine-associated CD4 TCRs, with dominant responses at 160-218 and 743-854. Possibly, clonal diversity was underestimated; donors were largely white British and included more females. The peak T cell response came first, and repertoires were sampled only after it. AZD1222 recipients seropositive at baseline numbered only 5 to 7.

About this clone itself: The target antigen is unknown.

The repertoire was sequenced with immunoSEQ multiplex PCR; TCRdb's copy has only in-frame clones and lacks some. The sample carries over 110,000 clones, about 92% recorded once. In germline, CDR1 is KGHSH, CDR2 LQKENI. This CDR3 is 13 amino acids long. The V end was cut by 2 bases, the J end by 2 bases, with 6 bases between. The sequences come from peripheral blood, collected on day 0 of AZD1222 vaccination. This TCR derives from an adult in good health. V is TRBV18 and J is TRBJ2-5, with a possible D match to TRBD2 (5 bases). CDR3 region: CASSPLAQETQYF. The CDR3 coding sequence is TGTGCCAGCTCACCATTAGCGCAAGAGACCCAGTACTTC. Together with reference TRBV18 and TRBJ2-5, the CDR3 gives the full variable domain: NAGVMQNPRHLVRRRGQEARLRCSPMKGHSHVYWYRQLPEEGLKFMVYLQKENIIDESGMPKERFSAEFPKEGPSILRIQQVVRGDSAAYFCASSPLAQETQYFGPGTRLLVL.